The 6 T cell receptor beta chains presented below share a single source sample, sequenced in a study of CD8+ T cells in alopecia areata. Extracted RNA was reverse transcribed, and the resulting cDNA served as sequencing template. Method: immunoSEQ multiplex PCR; TCRdb's copy keeps in-frame clones and lacks some. The sample has 110,000 to 150,000 clones, nearly 55% seen once. Sample treatment: oral pan-JAK inhibitor, 5-10 mg twice daily. The sample was CD8+ T cells sorted from blood, taken at week 4, from a patient treated with tofacitinib. Receptors were obtained from a human donor with alopecia areata.

The chain is built from TRBV5-1 and TRBJ2-1, with a tentative D call TRBD1 (7 bases). Trimming took 5 bases from V and 8 from J, leaving 20 bases between them. This CDR3 spans 15 amino acids. CDR1 and CDR2 (germline): SGHRS, YFSETQ. CDR3 residues: CASSQRSGGTHEQFF. The CDR3, as DNA: TGCGCCAGCAGTCAAAGGTCAGGGGGGACGCATGAGCAGTTCTTC.

The V call is TRBV7-8, the J call TRBJ2-2; TRBD1 aligns across 7 bases. This CDR3 comprises 15 residues. Germline lookup yields CDR1 SGHVS and CDR2 FQNEAQ. J was trimmed by 0 bases and V by 5 bases; bases with no gene match: 3. The CDR3: CASSGGQPNTGELFF. CDR3 in DNA: TGTGCCAGCAGCGGGGGACAGCCGAACACCGGGGAGCTGTTTTTT.

This chain joins TRBV13 and TRBJ2-7; TRBD1 matches at 7 bases. CDR3 length equals 16 residues. Looked up from germline, CDR1 is PRHDT and CDR2 is FYEKMQ (reference sequence). With 6 bases clipped from V and 0 bases from J, the junction kept 11 bases outside the gene matches. The CDR3 DNA follows: TGTGCCAGCAGTTTATACGGGACAGACCTCTCCTACGAGCAGTACTTC. Translated: CASSLYGTDLSYEQYF.

This clone was picked up a small number of times. The chain joins TRBV13 to TRBJ1-6; 10 bases are a match to TRBD1. CDR1 is PRHDT and CDR2 is FYEKMQ in the germline V gene (reference sequence). The J segment lost 8 bases and the V segment lost 5 bases, leaving 9 bases of the junction unmatched. CDR3 length equals 16 residues. In DNA, the CDR3 is TGTGCCAGCAGCCCTCGGACAGGGGGAAATCATTCACCCCTCCACTTT. Translating it yields CASSPRTGGNHSPLHF.

This clone was detected many times. The chain combines TRBV6-1 with TRBJ1-1; D is unclear. CDR1 MNHNS and CDR2 SASEGT come from the germline V gene. The CDR3 spans 11 residues. The ends were cut back, 2 bases at V and 8 bases at J, with 6 bases in the middle. CDR3 bases: TGTGCCAGCAGTGAACTCCCAGAAGCTTTCTTT. As protein: CASSELPEAFF.

The J gene is TRBJ2-1, the V gene TRBV19, with 13 bases aligning to TRBD2. After removal of 9 bases from V and 7 bases from J, the junction contained 6 bases not matched to a gene. The CDR3 has 14 amino acids. The germline V gene has CDR1 LNHDA and CDR2 SQIVND (reference sequence). The CDR3 DNA reads TGTGCCAGCTCGGGACTAGCGGGGAGGAATGAGCAGTTCTTC. Translating it yields CASSGLAGRNEQFF. Looking up the rest from reference TRBV19 and TRBJ2-1 gives the full variable domain: DGGITQSPKYLFRKEGQNVTLSCEQNLNHDAMYWYRQDPGQGLRLIYYSQIVNDFQKGDIAEGYSVSREKKESFPLTVTSAQKNPTAFYLCASSGLAGRNEQFFGPGTRLTVL.